These 13 T cell receptor beta chains were all obtained from the same sample, sequenced in a study of regulatory T cells in long-lasting Graves disease. With iRepertoire HTBI primers and Arm-PCR of CDR3 regions, TCR beta libraries were built. TCRdb re-derived calls from the multiplex PCR reads in MiXCR, one entry per CDR3 protein. In the table there are hundreds of thousands of distinct CDR3 sequences, about 15% of which are singletons. The time point denotes: newly diagnosed GD, antithyroid drugs for less than 3 months. The TCR library used RNA extracted from PBMCs. The sample was also linked to a second study, of T cells in Graves' hyperthyroidism and ophthalmopathy.

Sequencing used peripheral blood mononuclear cells (PBMCs), obtained at new diagnosis, from a patient treated with antithyroid drugs. These receptors all come from a woman in her thirties or forties with Graves disease.

This clonotype was seen ten or more times. The chain has TRBV7-9 and TRBJ2-1; 11 bases are a match to TRBD2. With 1 base clipped from V and 1 base from J, the junction kept 3 bases outside the gene matches. In germline, CDR1 is SEHNR, CDR2 FQNEAQ (reference sequence). CDR3 length: 17 residues. The CDR3 here is CASSLVPSGRSYNEQFF. CDR3 DNA: TGTGCCAGCAGCTTAGTCCCTAGCGGGAGGTCCTACAATGAGCAGTTCTTC.

The chain employs TRBV2 and TRBJ2-1; 12 nucleotides align to TRBD2. CDR3 length: 13 residues. The junction had 11 bases not matched to a gene; V was cut back by 10 bases and J by 13 bases. Germline CDR1 and CDR2: SNHLY and FYNNEI. The CDR3 is CATLWTSGNVQFF. The CDR3, as DNA: TGTGCCACCCTCTGGACTAGCGGGAATGTACAGTTCTTC.

This clonotype occurred many times. A much larger clone differs from this one at a single base, so this may be a read error. The genes are TRBV9 and TRBJ2-5; TRBD1 agrees at 10 bases. The V and J ends lost 4 bases and 3 bases, in that order; junction bases with no gene match: 3. Germline V gene lookup returns CDR1 SGDLS and CDR2 YYNGEE. The CDR3 length is 14 residues. The CDR3, as DNA: TGTGCCAGCAGCCCGGGACAGGGGAAAGAGACCCAGTACTTC. Residues: CASSPGQGKETQYF.

In its sample, this clonotype was seen many times. The chain links TRBV7-9 to TRBJ2-1; D ambiguous. Trimming shortened V by 5 bases and J by 0 bases, and 11 bases separated the two germline ends. Germline CDR1 is SEHNR and CDR2 is FQNEAQ (reference sequence). CDR3 length equals 15 residues. CDR3: CASSGRVPSYNEQFF. CDR3 sequence (DNA): TGTGCCAGCAGCGGCCGGGTTCCCTCCTACAATGAGCAGTTCTTC.

In its sample, this clonotype was seen many times. V is TRBV19 and J is TRBJ1-6; D is unclear. The CDR3 is 15 amino acids. Trimming stripped 9 bases from V and 11 bases from J, with 23 bases between. CDR1 is LNHDA and CDR2 is SQIVND in the germline V gene (reference sequence). The CDR3 reads CASAYSVSGGTPLHF. The CDR3 DNA follows: TGTGCCAGCGCCTATAGCGTCTCGGGAGGAACACCCCTCCACTTT.

The CDR3 DNA reads TGCGCCAGCAGCCCCCGGAATGGAGGAGGGAGCACAGATACGCAGTATTTT. Translated: CASSPRNGGGSTDTQYF. The chain employs TRBV4-1 and TRBJ2-3; the D gene is possibly TRBD2 (6 bases). The CDR3 sequence is 17 residues long. Trimming left V 4 bases short and J 0 bases short, with 17 bases between. CDR1 and CDR2 from the germline V gene are MGHRA and YSYEKL.

In this sample, this clonotype turned up many times. This chain links TRBV20-1 with TRBJ2-1; a weak D match, TRBD2 (6 bases). Trimming left V 3 bases short and J 1 base short, with 10 bases between. Germline CDR1 and CDR2: DFQATT and SNEGSKA (reference sequence). This CDR3 comprises 14 residues. The CDR3 nucleotides read TGCAGTGCTAGGAACCGGGAGTCCTACAATGAGCAGTTCTTC. Amino acids: CSARNRESYNEQFF.

This clonotype has ten or more counts. The chain carries TRBV6-1 and TRBJ2-3; D ambiguous. Germline CDR1 reads MNHNS; CDR2 reads SASEGT. V dropped 0 bases and J dropped 3 bases, with 13 bases sitting between them. The CDR3 sequence is 16 residues long. The CDR3 DNA follows: TGTGCCAGCAGTGAAGCGATTCAGATTACTACAGATACGCAGTATTTT. This sequence encodes CASSEAIQITTDTQYF.

This rearrangement joins TRBV9 to TRBJ2-2, with 11 bases lining up with TRBD2. CDR3 length: 19 residues. V lost 0 bases to trimming and J lost 4 bases; unmatched junction nucleotides: 11. CDR1 SGDLS and CDR2 YYNGEE come from the germline V gene. The CDR3 region is CASSVGPTSGTTPTGELFF. The DNA for the CDR3 is TGTGCCAGCAGCGTAGGCCCGACTAGCGGGACAACCCCCACCGGGGAGCTGTTTTTT.

This clonotype was detected ten times or more. This chain connects TRBV28 to TRBJ2-7; 7 nucleotides agree with TRBD2. The V gene end was trimmed by 7 bases and the J gene end by 6 bases; junction bases not matched to a gene: 12. This CDR3 region has 14 residues. Germline loops: CDR1 MDHEN, CDR2 SYDVKM. In DNA form, the CDR3 reads TGTGCCAGCAACTTCCGAGGGAGGGTGGCCGAGCAGTACTTC. Translated: CASNFRGRVAEQYF.

This clonotype was detected ten times or more. This rearrangement joins TRBV2 to TRBJ1-1; perhaps TRBD1 as D (5 bases). CDR1 is SNHLY, CDR2 FYNNEI, per germline. This CDR3 region has 15 residues. The ends were cut back, 3 bases at V and 6 bases at J, with 17 bases in the middle. CDR3 sequence: CASSDTGLGPAEAFF. CDR3 DNA sequence: TGTGCCAGCAGTGATACGGGCCTGGGACCGGCTGAAGCTTTCTTT.

This clonotype was counted a few times. The chain links TRBV30 to TRBJ2-7; a weak D match, TRBD2 (5 bases). The CDR3 runs to 19 residues. The V end lost 0 bases, the J end lost 4 bases, and 28 bases lay between the germline ends. The germline gives CDR1 GTSNPN, CDR2 SVGIG (reference sequence). The CDR3 sequence: CAWSVFPPGRIKETYEQYF. The CDR3, as DNA: TGTGCCTGGAGTGTATTCCCTCCGGGAAGAATAAAGGAGACATACGAGCAGTACTTC.

The chain employs TRBV10-1 and TRBJ2-7; D ambiguous. The germline gives CDR1 WNHNN, CDR2 SYGVQD (reference sequence). CDR3 length equals 10 residues. Between the trimmed V and J ends, which lost 8 bases and 2 bases, there was a span of 4 bases. CDR3 in amino acids: CASLTYEQYF. As DNA, the CDR3 is TGCGCCAGCTTGACCTACGAGCAGTACTTC.